This T cell receptor beta chain appears in the sequencing data of a study of blood T cell repertoires in COVID-19. Trimming cost V 4 bases and J 5 bases, with 14 bases left between them. Germline CDR1 LGHDT, CDR2 YNNKEL (reference sequence). This CDR3 spans 14 amino acids. The assay was immunoSEQ multiplex PCR, and TCRdb's table has in-frame clones only and misses some. The sample holds some 130,000 clones, 84% seen once. The receptor was isolated from a human donor in a cohort sampled during active COVID-19. The source material was peripheral blood. The chain employs TRBV3-1 (or the pseudogene TRBV3-2) and TRBJ1-1, with D maybe TRBD1 (6 bases). CDR3 sequence (DNA): TGTGCCAGCAGCCGAGGGTTGGGGGCGACTGAAGCTTTCTTT. Its protein product is CASSRGLGATEAFF.